The 17 T cell receptor beta chains below all came from one sample that was sequenced in a study of shared clonotypes between healthy human individuals. The repertoire was sequenced with immunoSEQ multiplex PCR; TCRdb's copy has only in-frame clones and lacks some. Of about 2 million clones listed, 90% to 95% are singletons. The sequenced sample was naive CD4+ T cells sorted from blood. Subset denoted: CD45RA+ positively selected. These receptors came from a man aged 18 to 30 in good health.

This rearrangement joins TRBV30 to TRBJ1-3, with D hard to call. The V and J ends lost 2 bases and 1 base respectively, with 9 bases between them. Germline V CDR1 and CDR2: GTSNPN, SVGIG (reference sequence). The CDR3 consists of 14 residues. CDR3 amino acids: CAWSSENSGNTIYF. Here the CDR3 DNA reads TGTGCCTGGAGTTCGGAAAATTCTGGAAACACCATATATTTT.

The rearrangement links TRBV27 to TRBJ1-2, with 7 bases that match TRBD1. Trimming removed 7 bases from V and 4 bases from J; junction bases left unmatched: 6. The CDR3 spans 13 residues. Germline assignment: CDR1 MNHEY and CDR2 SMNVEV (reference sequence). The CDR3, as DNA: TGTGCCAGCAAACCGAGGACAGGCTATGGCTACACCTTC. It encodes CASKPRTGYGYTF.

The count of this clone is one. This chain connects TRBV9 to TRBJ2-3, with 8 bases fitting TRBD2. CDR1 is SGDLS, CDR2 YYNGEE, per germline. V was clipped by 0 bases and J by 3 bases; unmatched bases: 6. This CDR3 has 16 amino acids. The CDR3 spells CASSVVGLAATDTQYF. The CDR3 nucleotides read TGTGCCAGCAGCGTAGTTGGACTAGCAGCAACAGATACGCAGTATTTT. The full variable domain, with the rest looked up from reference TRBV9 and TRBJ2-3, is DSGVTQTPKHLITATGQRVTLRCSPRSGDLSVYWYQQSLDQGLQFLIQYYNGEERAKGNILERFSAQQFPDLHSELNLSSLELGDSALYFCASSVVGLAATDTQYFGPGTRLTVL.

This sequence joins TRBV30 and TRBJ1-3; the D is unclear. The CDR3 extends over 12 amino acids. V lost 2 bases, J lost 7 bases, and 9 bases lay in between. Germline loops: CDR1 GTSNPN, CDR2 SVGIG (reference sequence). CDR3 region: CAWSKERNTIYF. CDR3 DNA sequence: TGTGCCTGGAGTAAGGAGCGGAACACCATATATTTT.

This clone appeared a single time. The chain's CDR3 is CASSYGTGTGNTIYF. DNA of the CDR3: TGTGCCAGCAGTTACGGGACGGGGACGGGAAACACCATATATTTT. The chain recombines TRBV6-5 with TRBJ1-3; a weak D match, TRBD1 (5 bases). Trimming shortened V by 2 bases and J by 4 bases, and 12 bases separated the two germline ends. The CDR3 is made up of 15 amino acids. Germline V gives CDR1 MNHEY, CDR2 SVGAGI.

This clone was found once. The gene calls are TRBV9 and TRBJ2-3; D not certain. The CDR3 contains 12 residues. Per the germline V gene, CDR1 is SGDLS and CDR2 is YYNGEE. The ends were cut back, 0 bases at V and 6 bases at J, with 5 bases in the middle. CDR3 residues: CASSVVDDTQYF. The CDR3, as DNA: TGTGCCAGCAGCGTAGTGGACGATACGCAGTATTTT.

The rearrangement joins TRBV30 to TRBJ1-2, with 7 bases matching TRBD1. The trim removed 4 bases at V and 6 bases at J, leaving 5 bases unmatched. The CDR3 spans 12 residues. Germline-derived CDR1 and CDR2 are GTSNPN and SVGIG (reference sequence). The CDR3 bases are TGTGCCTGGATCACAGGGGACAATGGCTACACCTTC. This encodes CAWITGDNGYTF.

This clone was observed a single time. Possible read error: a much larger clone is one base away. The rearrangement uses TRBV5-4 and TRBJ2-7; TRBD1 matches 7 bases. Unmatched junction bases numbered 2, after V lost 0 bases and J lost 2 bases. CDR3 length equals 14 residues. Looked up from germline, CDR1 is SGHNT and CDR2 is YYREEE (reference sequence). In DNA form, the CDR3 reads TGTGCCAGCAGCTTGGCGGGACAGACCTACGAGCAGTACTTC. It translates to CASSLAGQTYEQYF.

This chain links TRBV5-4 with TRBJ1-2, with 7 bases aligning to TRBD1. From germline, CDR1 is SGHNT and CDR2 YYREEE (reference sequence). With 4 bases clipped from V and 6 bases from J, the junction kept 6 bases outside the gene matches. The CDR3 spans 13 residues. CDR3 sequence (DNA): TGTGCCAGCAGCCAAACCGGGACAGATGGCTACACCTTC. This sequence encodes CASSQTGTDGYTF.

The genes are TRBV19 and TRBJ1-2, with D possibly matching TRBD1 (6 bases). This CDR3 is 15 amino acids long. The germline gives CDR1 LNHDA, CDR2 SQIVND (reference sequence). Deletions cut 9 bases from V and 0 bases from J, with 17 bases between. CDR3 in amino acids: CASRTVAWANYGYTF. For the CDR3, the DNA is TGTGCCAGCAGGACAGTAGCTTGGGCTAACTATGGCTACACCTTC.

V is TRBV15 and J is TRBJ1-5, with D perhaps TRBD1 (6 bases). The CDR3 runs to 16 residues. Trimming removed 1 base from V and 1 base from J, with 11 bases in between. CDR1 and CDR2 from the germline V gene are LNHNV and YYDKDF (reference sequence). The CDR3 DNA sequence: TGTGCCACCAGCAGAGCCCCCGGACAGAGCAATCAGCCCCAGCATTTT. Protein sequence: CATSRAPGQSNQPQHF. The whole variable domain, remainder taken from reference TRBV15 and TRBJ1-5, is DAMVIQNPRYQVTQFGKPVTLSCSQTLNHNVMYWYQQKSSQAPKLLFHYYDKDFNNEADTPDNFQSRRPNTSFCFLDIRSPGLGDTAMYLCATSRAPGQSNQPQHFGDGTRLSIL.

The chain couples TRBV28 to TRBJ1-4, with TRBD1 matching over 9 bases. The CDR3 is made up of 16 amino acids. CDR1 MDHEN and CDR2 SYDVKM come from the germline V gene. The junction had 10 bases not matched to a gene; V was cut back by 7 bases and J by 4 bases. The CDR3 protein is CASTTGTGPFNEKLFF. Here the CDR3 DNA reads TGTGCCAGCACCACGGGGACAGGGCCTTTTAATGAAAAACTGTTTTTT.

Details on this clone: Additional DNA sequences in this sample encode the identical CDR3. The chain recombines TRBV9 with TRBJ2-1; 9 bases align to TRBD2. Per germline, CDR1 SGDLS and CDR2 YYNGEE. The J segment lost 9 bases and the V segment lost 0 bases, leaving 10 bases of the junction unmatched. The CDR3 consists of 16 residues. The CDR3 sequence is CASSVGGLAGVGEQFF. Here the CDR3 DNA reads TGTGCCAGCAGCGTAGGAGGGTTAGCGGGAGTGGGTGAGCAGTTCTTC.

Written as DNA, the CDR3 is TGTGCCAGCAGCAAAGTCCGGAGGGGAAAGAGCAATCAGCCCCAGCATTTT. Translating it yields CASSKVRRGKSNQPQHF. The gene calls are TRBV21-1 and TRBJ1-5. TRBV21-1 counts as a pseudogene. This CDR3 region has 17 residues.

This rearrangement joins TRBV7-6 to TRBJ2-3; weak D call: TRBD2 (5 bases). V was pared by 3 bases and J by 0 bases, with 7 bases between. The germline V gene has CDR1 SGHVS and CDR2 FNYEAQ. The CDR3 totals 14 residues. The CDR3 DNA sequence: TGTGCCAGCAGCTTGCCGGGAAGCACAGATACGCAGTATTTT. It encodes CASSLPGSTDTQYF.

This clone was picked up one time. The V call is TRBV27, the J call TRBJ2-7; D may be TRBD2 (6 bases). The CDR3 runs 17 residues. CDR1 and CDR2 from the germline V gene are MNHEY and SMNVEV (reference sequence). Trimming left V 8 bases short and J 8 bases short, with 31 bases between. The CDR3 DNA is TGTGCCAGCTCCCTCTGGTCCGGTAGCGGTCCCCGGACTAAGCAGTACTTC. The encoded protein is CASSLWSGSGPRTKQYF.

The J gene is TRBJ1-6, the V gene TRBV7-9; D is ambiguous. There are 16 residues in the CDR3. Germline CDR1 reads SEHNR; CDR2 reads FQNEAQ (reference sequence). V shed 5 bases and J shed 5 bases, with 16 bases lying between them. The CDR3 DNA reads TGTGCCAGCAGCCGACAAAAAGGATCGGATAATTCACCCCTCCACTTT. Its protein is CASSRQKGSDNSPLHF. The full variable domain, in which reference TRBV7-9 and TRBJ1-6 provide the parts outside the CDR3, is DTGVSQNPRHKITKRGQNVTFRCDPISEHNRLYWYRQTLGQGPEFLTYFQNEAQLEKSRLLSDRFSAERPKGSFSTLEIQRTEQGDSAMYLCASSRQKGSDNSPLHFGNGTRLTVT.